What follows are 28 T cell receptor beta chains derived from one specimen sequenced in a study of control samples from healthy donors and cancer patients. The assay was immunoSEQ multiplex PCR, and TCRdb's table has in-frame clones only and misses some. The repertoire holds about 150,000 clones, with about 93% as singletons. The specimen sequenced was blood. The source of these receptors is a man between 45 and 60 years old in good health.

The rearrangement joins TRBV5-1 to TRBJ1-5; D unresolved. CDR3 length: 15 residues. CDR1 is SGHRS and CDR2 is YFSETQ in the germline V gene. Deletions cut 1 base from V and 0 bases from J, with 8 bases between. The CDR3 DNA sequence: TGCGCCAGCAGCTTGAAAGGGATTAGCAATCAGCCCCAGCATTTT. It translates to CASSLKGISNQPQHF.

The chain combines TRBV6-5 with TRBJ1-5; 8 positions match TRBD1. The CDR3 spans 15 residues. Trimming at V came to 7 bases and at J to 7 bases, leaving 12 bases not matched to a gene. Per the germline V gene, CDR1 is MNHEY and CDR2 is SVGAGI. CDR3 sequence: CASTRRAQGGQPQHF. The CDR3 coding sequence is TGTGCCAGCACCCGACGGGCACAGGGGGGGCAGCCCCAGCATTTT.

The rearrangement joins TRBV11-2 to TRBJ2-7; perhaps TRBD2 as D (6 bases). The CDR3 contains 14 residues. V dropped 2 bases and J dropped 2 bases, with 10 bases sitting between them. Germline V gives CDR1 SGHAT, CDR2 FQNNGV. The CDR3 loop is CASSLRLEAYEQYF. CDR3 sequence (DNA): TGTGCCAGCAGCTTACGACTAGAGGCCTACGAGCAGTACTTC.

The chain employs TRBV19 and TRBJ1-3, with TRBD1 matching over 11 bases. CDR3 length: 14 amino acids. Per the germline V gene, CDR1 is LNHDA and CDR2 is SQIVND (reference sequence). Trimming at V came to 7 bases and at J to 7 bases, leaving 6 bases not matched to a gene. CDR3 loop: CASIRDRGTNTIYF. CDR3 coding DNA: TGTGCCAGTATCCGGGACAGGGGGACTAACACCATATATTTT.

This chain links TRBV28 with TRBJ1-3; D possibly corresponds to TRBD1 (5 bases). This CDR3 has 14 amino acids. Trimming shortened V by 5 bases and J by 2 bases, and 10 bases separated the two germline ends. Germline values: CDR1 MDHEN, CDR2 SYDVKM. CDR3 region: CASSPSGAGNTIYF. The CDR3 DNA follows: TGTGCCAGCAGTCCCTCGGGGGCTGGAAACACCATATATTTT. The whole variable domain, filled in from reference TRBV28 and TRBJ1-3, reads DVKVTQSSRYLVKRTGEKVFLECVQDMDHENMFWYRQDPGLGLRLIYFSYDVKMKEKGDIPEGYSVSREKKERFSLILESASTNQTSMYLCASSPSGAGNTIYFGEGSWLTVV.

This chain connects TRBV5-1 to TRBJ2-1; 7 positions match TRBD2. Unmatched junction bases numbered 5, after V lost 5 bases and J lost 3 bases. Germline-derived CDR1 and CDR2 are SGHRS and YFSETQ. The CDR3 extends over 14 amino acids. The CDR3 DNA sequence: TGCGCCAGCAGGGGAGCGGGAAGCTACAATGAGCAGTTCTTC. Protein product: CASRGAGSYNEQFF.

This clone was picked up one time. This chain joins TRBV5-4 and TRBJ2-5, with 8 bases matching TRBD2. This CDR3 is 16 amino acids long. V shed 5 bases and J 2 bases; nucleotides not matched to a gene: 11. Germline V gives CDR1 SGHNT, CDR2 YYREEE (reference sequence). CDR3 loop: CASRVGLGVRQETQYF. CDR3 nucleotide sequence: TGTGCCAGCAGGGTGGGACTAGGAGTACGACAAGAGACCCAGTACTTC.

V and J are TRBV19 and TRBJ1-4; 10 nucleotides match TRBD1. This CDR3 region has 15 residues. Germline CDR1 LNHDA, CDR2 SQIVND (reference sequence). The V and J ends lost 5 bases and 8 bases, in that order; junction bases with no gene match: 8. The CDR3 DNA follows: TGTGCCAGTAGTCCCATCGGGACAGGGGTGGAAAAACTGTTTTTT. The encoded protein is CASSPIGTGVEKLFF.

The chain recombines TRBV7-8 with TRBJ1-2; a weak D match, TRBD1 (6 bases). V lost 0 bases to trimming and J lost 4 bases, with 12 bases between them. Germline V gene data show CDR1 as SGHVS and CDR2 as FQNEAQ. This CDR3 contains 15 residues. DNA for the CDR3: TGTGCCAGCAGCTTAGCGGACAGTGGGCCCTATGGCTACACCTTC. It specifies CASSLADSGPYGYTF.

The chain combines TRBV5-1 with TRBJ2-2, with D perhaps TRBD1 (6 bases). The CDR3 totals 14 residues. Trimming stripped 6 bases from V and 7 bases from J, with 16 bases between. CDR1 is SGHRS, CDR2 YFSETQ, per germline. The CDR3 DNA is TGCGCCAGCACTAAACAGGGAACGAGCGGGGAGCTGTTTTTT. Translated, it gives CASTKQGTSGELFF. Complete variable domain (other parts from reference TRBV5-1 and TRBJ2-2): KAGVTQTPRYLIKTRGQQVTLSCSPISGHRSVSWYQQTPGQGLQFLFEYFSETQRNKGNFPGRFSGRQFSNSRSEMNVSTLELGDSALYLCASTKQGTSGELFFGEGSRLTVL.

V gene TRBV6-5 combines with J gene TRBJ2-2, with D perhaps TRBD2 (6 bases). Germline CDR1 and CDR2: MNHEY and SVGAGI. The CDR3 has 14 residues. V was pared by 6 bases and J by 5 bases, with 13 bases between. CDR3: CASSRDSRTGELFF. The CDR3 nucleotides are TGTGCCAGCAGCCGGGACTCTAGAACCGGGGAGCTGTTTTTT.

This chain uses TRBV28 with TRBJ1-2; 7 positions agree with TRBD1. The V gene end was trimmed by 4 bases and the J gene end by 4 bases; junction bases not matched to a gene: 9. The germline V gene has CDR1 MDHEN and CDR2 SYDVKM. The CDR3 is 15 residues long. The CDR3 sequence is CASSSLPAGGYGYTF. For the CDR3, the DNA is TGTGCCAGCAGTTCACTACCGGCAGGGGGCTATGGCTACACCTTC.

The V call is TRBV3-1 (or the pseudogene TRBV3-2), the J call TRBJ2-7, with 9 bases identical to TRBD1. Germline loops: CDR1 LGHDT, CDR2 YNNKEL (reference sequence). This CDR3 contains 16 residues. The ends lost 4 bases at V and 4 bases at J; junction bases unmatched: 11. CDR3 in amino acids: CASSPWGDRDKYEQYF. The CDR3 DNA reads TGTGCCAGCAGCCCCTGGGGGGACAGGGATAAGTACGAGCAGTACTTC.

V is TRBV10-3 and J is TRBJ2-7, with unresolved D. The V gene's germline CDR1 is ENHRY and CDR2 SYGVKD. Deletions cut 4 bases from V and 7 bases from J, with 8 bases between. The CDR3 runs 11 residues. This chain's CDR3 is CAISVGMEQYF. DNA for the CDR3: TGTGCCATCAGTGTGGGGATGGAGCAGTACTTC.

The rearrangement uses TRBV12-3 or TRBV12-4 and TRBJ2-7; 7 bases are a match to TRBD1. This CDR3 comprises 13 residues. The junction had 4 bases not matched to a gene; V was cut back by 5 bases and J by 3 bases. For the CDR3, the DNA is TGTGCCAGCAGTCCGGGACAGCTCTACGAGCAGTACTTC. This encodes CASSPGQLYEQYF.

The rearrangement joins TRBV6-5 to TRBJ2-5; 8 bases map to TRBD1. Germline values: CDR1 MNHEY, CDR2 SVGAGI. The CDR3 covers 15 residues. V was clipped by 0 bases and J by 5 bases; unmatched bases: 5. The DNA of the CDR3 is TGTGCCAGCAGTTACTCGGACAGGGTTAGGGAGACCCAGTACTTC. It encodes CASSYSDRVRETQYF.

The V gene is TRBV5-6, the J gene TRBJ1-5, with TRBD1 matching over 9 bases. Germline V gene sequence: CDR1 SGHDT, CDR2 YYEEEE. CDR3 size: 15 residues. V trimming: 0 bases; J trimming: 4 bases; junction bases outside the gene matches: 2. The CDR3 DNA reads TGTGCCAGCAGCTTGGGGGGACAGGGAAATCAGCCCCAGCATTTT. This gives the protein CASSLGGQGNQPQHF.

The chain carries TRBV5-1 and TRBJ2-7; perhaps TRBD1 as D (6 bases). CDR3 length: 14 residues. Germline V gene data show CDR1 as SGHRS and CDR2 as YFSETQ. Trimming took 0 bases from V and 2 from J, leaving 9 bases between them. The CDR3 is CASSLVGGTYEQYF. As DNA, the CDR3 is TGCGCCAGCAGCTTGGTTGGGGGCACCTACGAGCAGTACTTC.

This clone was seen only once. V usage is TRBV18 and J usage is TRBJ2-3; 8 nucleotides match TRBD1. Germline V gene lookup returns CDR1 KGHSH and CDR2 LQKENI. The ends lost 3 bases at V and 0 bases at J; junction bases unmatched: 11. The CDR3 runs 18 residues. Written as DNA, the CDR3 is TGTGCCAGCTCACCGATGTTGGCAGGGGGCCCCAGCACAGATACGCAGTATTTT. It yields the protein CASSPMLAGGPSTDTQYF.

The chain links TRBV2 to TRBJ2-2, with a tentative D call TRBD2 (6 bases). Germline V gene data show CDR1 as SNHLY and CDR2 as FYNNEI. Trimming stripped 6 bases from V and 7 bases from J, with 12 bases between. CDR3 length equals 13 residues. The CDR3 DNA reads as TGTGCCAGCAGGAGGAGGGTTGACGGGGAGCTGTTTTTT. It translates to CASRRRVDGELFF.

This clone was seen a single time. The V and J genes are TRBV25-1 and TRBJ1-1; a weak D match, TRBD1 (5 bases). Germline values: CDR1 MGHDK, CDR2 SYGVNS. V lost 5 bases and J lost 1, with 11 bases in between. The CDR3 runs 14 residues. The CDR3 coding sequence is TGTGCCAGCAGTCAGGGTCTAAGGAACACTGAAGCTTTCTTT. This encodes CASSQGLRNTEAFF. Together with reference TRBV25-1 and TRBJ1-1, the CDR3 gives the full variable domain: EADIYQTPRYLVIGTGKKITLECSQTMGHDKMYWYQQDPGMELHLIHYSYGVNSTEKGDLSSESTVSRIRTEHFPLTLESARPSHTSQYLCASSQGLRNTEAFFGQGTRLTVV.

The DNA of the CDR3 is TGTGCCAGTAGTATCGAGGGGAACAATCAGCCCCAGCATTTT. Protein: CASSIEGNNQPQHF. The rearrangement links TRBV19 to TRBJ1-5; D is perhaps TRBD1 (5 bases). CDR1 and CDR2 from the germline V gene are LNHDA and SQIVND (reference sequence). V lost 3 bases and J 3 bases, leaving 9 bases between the germline ends. The CDR3 contains 14 residues.

For the CDR3, the DNA is TGTGCCAGCAGTCCCATGATAGATACGCAGTATTTT. The encoded protein is CASSPMIDTQYF. The chain links TRBV28 to TRBJ2-3; D unresolved. V shed 5 bases and J shed 5 bases, with 8 bases lying between them. The germline gives CDR1 MDHEN, CDR2 SYDVKM. The CDR3 is 12 residues long.

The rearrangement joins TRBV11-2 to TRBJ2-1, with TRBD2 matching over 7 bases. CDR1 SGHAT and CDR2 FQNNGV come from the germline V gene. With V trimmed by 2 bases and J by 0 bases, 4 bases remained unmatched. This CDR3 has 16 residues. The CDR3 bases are TGTGCCAGCAGCTTATTCGGGAGGAGCTCCTACAATGAGCAGTTCTTC. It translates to CASSLFGRSSYNEQFF.

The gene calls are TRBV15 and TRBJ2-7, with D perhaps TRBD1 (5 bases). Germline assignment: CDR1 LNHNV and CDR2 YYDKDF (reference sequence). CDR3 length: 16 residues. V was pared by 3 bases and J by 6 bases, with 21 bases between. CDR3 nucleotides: TGTGCCACCAGCAGGTCACAGGTCGTTAGCCAAAGCGAGCAGTACTTC. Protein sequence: CATSRSQVVSQSEQYF.

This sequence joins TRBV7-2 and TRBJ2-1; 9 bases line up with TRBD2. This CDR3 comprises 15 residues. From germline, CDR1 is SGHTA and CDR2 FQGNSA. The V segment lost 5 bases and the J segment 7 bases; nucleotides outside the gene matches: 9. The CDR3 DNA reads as TGTGCCAGCAGCCCGTGGGGTAGCGGGGGAAATGAGCAGTTCTTC. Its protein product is CASSPWGSGGNEQFF.

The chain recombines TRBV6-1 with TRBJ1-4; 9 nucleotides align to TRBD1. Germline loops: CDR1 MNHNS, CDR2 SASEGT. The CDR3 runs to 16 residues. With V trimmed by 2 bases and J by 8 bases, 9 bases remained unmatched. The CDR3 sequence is CASSETGTGLTEKLFF. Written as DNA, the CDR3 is TGTGCCAGCAGTGAAACCGGGACAGGGTTGACCGAAAAACTGTTTTTT.

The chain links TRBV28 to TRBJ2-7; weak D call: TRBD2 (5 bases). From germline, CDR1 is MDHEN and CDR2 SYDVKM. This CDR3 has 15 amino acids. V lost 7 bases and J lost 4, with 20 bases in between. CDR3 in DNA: TGTGCCAGCATCCCCCCGTCCGGGGTCGGGTACGAGCAGTACTTC. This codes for CASIPPSGVGYEQYF.